The 4 T cell receptor beta chains in this list originate from one sample, sequenced in a study of T cell repertoires in cytomegalovirus infection. Each CDR3 protein gets one entry after TCRdb re-called the reads with MiXCR. The sample has more than 650,000 distinct CDR3 sequences, approximately 40% seen once. Material for sequencing was PBMCs. All receptors come from a human donor in good health (CMV status not recorded). Some clones in this sample may be carry-over from other donors' samples.

This clonotype turned up a few times. The chain is built from TRBV6-1 and TRBJ1-1; D may be TRBD1 (6 bases). The germline V gene encodes CDR1 MNHNS and CDR2 SASEGT. The CDR3 runs to 13 residues. V was shortened by 6 bases and J by 5 bases, with 13 bases between the two germline ends. The CDR3 region has the DNA TGTGCCAGCAGCAGGGGAACGGAAACTGAAGCTTTCTTT. It yields the protein CASSRGTETEAFF.

A few counts support this clonotype. V is TRBV2 and J is TRBJ2-1; TRBD1 agrees at 7 bases. Germline CDR1 and CDR2: SNHLY and FYNNEI. V shed 8 bases and J 9 bases; nucleotides not matched to a gene: 13. There are 14 residues in the CDR3. Here the CDR3 DNA reads TGTGCCAGCGGTTTCGAATCAGGGGGAATTGAGCAGTTCTTC. Translating gives CASGFESGGIEQFF.

The chain joins TRBV4-1 to TRBJ2-7; TRBD2 matches 9 bases. The junction had 10 bases not matched to a gene; V was cut back by 1 base and J by 3 bases. There are 17 residues in the CDR3. Germline assignment: CDR1 MGHRA and CDR2 YSYEKL. In nucleotides, the CDR3 is TGCGCCAGCAGCCAAGGCGGGGGGGTAGCGGGGGACTACGAGCAGTACTTC. Protein product: CASSQGGGVAGDYEQYF.

The rearrangement links TRBV19 to TRBJ2-5; D is undetermined. The V gene lost 5 bases and the J gene lost 13 bases, with 14 bases spanning the gap. The CDR3 runs to 11 residues. Germline CDR1 is LNHDA and CDR2 is SQIVND (reference sequence). The CDR3 nucleotides are TGTGCCAGTAGTCTGGGCAAGGATTCGTACTTC. Translating it yields CASSLGKDSYF.